The rows below give T cell receptor beta chains drawn from one sample of a study of siplizumab effects on memory and regulatory T cells. Assay used: immunoSEQ multiplex PCR; TCRdb lists only in-frame clones, some missing. The repertoire includes more than 90,000 clones, roughly 94% of them detected once, and approximately 1.5% sits in the top ten. The sample consisted of non-Treg CD4+ T cells sorted from blood. These receptors were taken from a human donor in good health. Both conserved end residues are trimmed from each CDR3. D genes are given only for firm matches.

cdr3_aa j_call d_call v_call
ASSQTGNTIY TRBJ1-3 NA TRBV14
ASSLSGTLSTDTQY TRBJ2-3 TRBD2 TRBV7-2
ASGYYRGFPVEGLTTDTQY TRBJ2-3 NA TRBV10-2
AWSFGSIPYEQY TRBJ2-7 NA TRBV30
ASSEARPSGIYEQY TRBJ2-7 TRBD2 TRBV6-1
ATSAIRSTEAF TRBJ1-1 NA TRBV15
TSSQPKRRSYT TRBJ1-2 NA TRBV1
ASSAQQGTGELF TRBJ2-2 NA TRBV5-4
ARSLGGCKGKVHTIY TRBJ1-3 NA TRBV5-3
ASSQEAGLAWVRDTGELF TRBJ2-2 TRBD2 TRBV4-2
ASSFGGLYGYT TRBJ1-2 NA TRBV7-3
ASSLSLTDSHGYT TRBJ1-2 NA TRBV27
ASTPVVKNEKLF TRBJ1-4 NA TRBV7-9
ATSRAGTGNTEAF TRBJ1-1 TRBD1 TRBV15
SIKVGETQY TRBJ2-5 NA TRBV29-1
ASSILLSSGNTIY TRBJ1-3 NA TRBV19
ASSRRGRGYEQY TRBJ2-7 TRBD2 TRBV5-6
ASSYYTGEAEAF TRBJ1-1 TRBD1 TRBV6-6
AISAGQGSEAF TRBJ1-1 TRBD1 TRBV10-3
ASSEVPSAAGGGPDTQY TRBJ2-3 TRBD2 TRBV2
ASNSGRGTEAF TRBJ1-1 NA TRBV6-5
ASSLVQGVAEAF TRBJ1-1 NA TRBV28
ASSFMTSGRLETQY TRBJ2-5 TRBD2 TRBV5-1
ASSSPTGLETQY TRBJ2-5 TRBD1 TRBV5-5
ASSLPRAAAYEQY TRBJ2-7 NA TRBV27
ASSLDSLWGNTIY TRBJ1-3 NA TRBV5-1
ASSLIAPSSYNEQF TRBJ2-1 NA TRBV5-6
ASSSTGANNEKLF TRBJ1-4 TRBD1 TRBV6-1
ASSLSAGRSGANVLT TRBJ2-6 NA TRBV27
ASSLAGGYSNQPQH TRBJ1-5 NA TRBV7-8
ASSRGGTSGSYNEQF TRBJ2-1 TRBD2 TRBV5-4
ASSGIRTSTDTQY TRBJ2-3 NA TRBV9
ASSLPREGALSPNEAF TRBJ1-1 NA TRBV11-2
ASSSVRGTGLNEQF TRBJ2-1 TRBD1 TRBV11-2
ASSQDPKVRDIQPQH TRBJ1-5 NA TRBV4-1
ASRTSGRFPQETQY TRBJ2-5 TRBD2 TRBV19
ASSERLGPQTNQPQH TRBJ1-5 NA TRBV2
ASMLTPSTDTQY TRBJ2-3 NA TRBV11-2
ASSFPEDRGGYT TRBJ1-2 TRBD1 TRBV6-6
ASSLNRGPYGYT TRBJ1-2 TRBD1 TRBV28
ASSLRPGGAQY TRBJ2-5 TRBD2 TRBV28
ASSSWRQVNTEAF TRBJ1-1 NA TRBV19
ASSGQYTEAF TRBJ1-1 NA TRBV9
AWSVPGTGGEKLF TRBJ1-4 TRBD1 TRBV30
ASSPGAGGGAQQY TRBJ2-7 TRBD2 TRBV4-2
ASSLDQGNTEAF TRBJ1-1 NA TRBV18
ASVGRGGYT TRBJ1-2 NA TRBV19
ASTSGDLWETQY TRBJ2-5 TRBD2 TRBV6-5
AWSFRDRVLSGELF TRBJ2-2 TRBD1 TRBV30
ASSLGGVSPSRYQPQH TRBJ1-5 NA TRBV7-8